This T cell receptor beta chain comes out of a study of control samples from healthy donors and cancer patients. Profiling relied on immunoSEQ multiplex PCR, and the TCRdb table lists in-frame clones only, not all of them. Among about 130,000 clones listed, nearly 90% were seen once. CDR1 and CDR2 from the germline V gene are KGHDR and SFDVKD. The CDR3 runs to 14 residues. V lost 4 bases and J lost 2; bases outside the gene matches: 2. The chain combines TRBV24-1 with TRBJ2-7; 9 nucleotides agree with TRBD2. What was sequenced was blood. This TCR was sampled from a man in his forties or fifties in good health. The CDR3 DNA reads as TGTGCCACCAGTGAAAGCGGGGGGACCTACGAGCAGTACTTC. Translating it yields CATSESGGTYEQYF.